The 18 T cell receptor beta chains given below trace back to one sample, sequenced in a study of blood T cell repertoires in COVID-19. Method: immunoSEQ multiplex PCR; TCRdb's copy keeps in-frame clones and lacks some. This table has 110,000 to 150,000 clones, approximately 83% appearing once. The sequenced sample consisted of peripheral blood. The receptor source for this set is a human donor in a cohort sampled during active COVID-19.

This chain uses TRBV6-2 or TRBV6-3 with TRBJ2-1; 11 bases are shared with TRBD1. The CDR3 has 15 residues. Germline-derived CDR1 and CDR2 are MNHEY and SVGEGT. V was clipped by 6 bases and J by 5 bases; unmatched bases: 6. In DNA, the CDR3 is TGTGCCAGCAGCCAGGACAGGGGGCGACACAATGAGCAGTTCTTC. It is translated as CASSQDRGRHNEQFF.

This sequence joins TRBV5-1 and TRBJ2-1, with 10 bases identical to TRBD2. V lost 0 bases, J lost 4 bases, and 1 base stayed unmatched. There are 15 residues in the CDR3. The germline V gene encodes CDR1 SGHRS and CDR2 YFSETQ. CDR3 in DNA: TGCGCCAGCAGCTTGGGACTAGCGGGTTACAATGAGCAGTTCTTC. Protein sequence: CASSLGLAGYNEQFF.

This clone was seen once. J is TRBJ1-5 and V is TRBV15; D perhaps matches TRBD1 (5 bases). From germline, CDR1 is LNHNV and CDR2 YYDKDF (reference sequence). This CDR3 has 14 residues. V was cut by 3 bases and J by 9 bases, with 15 bases left in between. The DNA for the CDR3 is TGTGCCACCAGCAGCCTCCCGCGGGGGTCGCCCCAGCATTTT. It specifies CATSSLPRGSPQHF.

J is TRBJ1-2 and V is TRBV28, with 9 bases that match TRBD1. V gave up 6 bases and J gave up 4 bases; unmatched junction bases: 9. Germline CDR1 and CDR2: MDHEN and SYDVKM. This CDR3 contains 15 residues. The CDR3 bases are TGTGCCAGCAGCCCTTCGGGACAGGGAGGCTATGGCTACACCTTC. As protein: CASSPSGQGGYGYTF.

V gene TRBV7-9 combines with J gene TRBJ2-7; 8 bases line up with TRBD1. CDR1 is SEHNR, CDR2 FQNEAQ, per germline (reference sequence). This CDR3 contains 13 residues. J was trimmed by 5 bases and V by 5 bases; bases with no gene match: 5. In DNA form, the CDR3 reads TGTGCCAGCAGCAAAGGACAGGGAGACGAGCAGTACTTC. Amino acid sequence: CASSKGQGDEQYF.

The rearrangement joins TRBV7-2 to TRBJ2-7, with 9 bases matching TRBD2. V lost 5 bases to trimming and J lost 4 bases; unmatched junction nucleotides: 9. The CDR3 has 15 amino acids. From germline, CDR1 is SGHTA and CDR2 FQGNSA. The CDR3 loop is CASSQSISGSYEQYF. The CDR3 DNA is TGTGCCAGCAGCCAAAGCATTAGCGGGAGTTACGAGCAGTACTTC.

This sequence joins TRBV28 and TRBJ2-7, with a weak D call TRBD2 (6 bases). Trimming took 4 bases from V and 6 from J, leaving 19 bases between them. CDR3 length: 15 amino acids. Germline loops: CDR1 MDHEN, CDR2 SYDVKM. For the CDR3, the DNA is TGTGCCAGCAGTTGGGCTAGCGACCCAAGAGCCGAGCAGTACTTC. It specifies CASSWASDPRAEQYF.

J is TRBJ1-1 and V is TRBV19, with no clear D. The CDR3 length is 13 residues. V shed 8 bases and J shed 4 bases, with 14 bases lying between them. Germline-derived CDR1 and CDR2 are LNHDA and SQIVND (reference sequence). CDR3 protein: CASADSDGTEAFF. The CDR3 bases are TGTGCCAGTGCAGACTCGGATGGCACTGAAGCTTTCTTT.

The chain combines TRBV3-1 (or the pseudogene TRBV3-2) with TRBJ1-2; a weak D match, TRBD1 (5 bases). CDR3 length equals 15 residues. V lost 2 bases and J lost 8, with 18 bases in between. Germline CDR1 LGHDT, CDR2 YNNKEL (reference sequence). In nucleotides, the CDR3 is TGTGCCAGCAGCCAAAATTCAGACAGTCGGTGGGGCTACACCTTC. This encodes CASSQNSDSRWGYTF.

The gene calls are TRBV5-6 and TRBJ1-1; D perhaps matches TRBD1 (5 bases). V lost 3 bases and J lost 7, with 7 bases in between. The V gene's germline CDR1 is SGHDT and CDR2 YYEEEE. This CDR3 is built from 11 residues. CDR3 DNA sequence: TGTGCCAGCAGCTCACAGGTTGAAGCTTTCTTT. Translated: CASSSQVEAFF.

The chain uses TRBV4-1 and TRBJ2-5; tentative D call: TRBD2 (5 bases). V was trimmed by 1 base and J by 2 bases, leaving 14 bases between them. Per the germline V gene, CDR1 is MGHRA and CDR2 is YSYEKL. The CDR3 spans 16 residues. The chain's CDR3 is CASSQGTEVGQETQYF. For the CDR3, the DNA is TGCGCCAGCAGCCAAGGGACTGAGGTGGGACAAGAGACCCAGTACTTC.

The chain links TRBV18 to TRBJ1-1, with D perhaps matching TRBD1 (6 bases). The CDR3 runs 16 residues. Looked up from germline, CDR1 is KGHSH and CDR2 is LQKENI. Trimming stripped 3 bases from V and 5 bases from J, with 19 bases between. CDR3 nucleotides: TGTGCCAGCTCACCTTCAACAGGGATGGTGGGGACTGAAGCTTTCTTT. It codes for CASSPSTGMVGTEAFF.

This chain uses TRBV5-8 with TRBJ1-2; D not certain. Trimming took 1 base from V and 3 from J, leaving 13 bases between them. From germline, CDR1 is SGHTS and CDR2 YDEGEE. This CDR3 spans 15 amino acids. The CDR3 here is CASSLPGKIDYGYTF. The CDR3 bases are TGTGCCAGCAGCTTGCCGGGGAAGATTGACTATGGCTACACCTTC.

The chain carries TRBV7-2 and TRBJ1-5, with TRBD1 matching over 8 bases. The CDR3 has 12 amino acids. V shed 4 bases, J shed 8 bases, and the junction held 1 base outside the gene matches. From germline, CDR1 is SGHTA and CDR2 FQGNSA. The CDR3 sequence: CASSSTGEPQHF. In DNA, the CDR3 is TGTGCCAGCAGCTCGACAGGGGAGCCCCAGCATTTT.

This chain uses TRBV19 with TRBJ2-2, with 9 bases identical to TRBD1. The V and J ends lost 1 base and 1 base, in that order; junction bases with no gene match: 1. The CDR3 is made up of 16 amino acids. Germline CDR1 LNHDA, CDR2 SQIVND (reference sequence). CDR3 amino acids: CASSIGGQGNTGELFF. The DNA of the CDR3 is TGTGCCAGTAGTATAGGGGGACAGGGGAACACCGGGGAGCTGTTTTTT.

The chain carries TRBV6-5 and TRBJ2-3; 8 nucleotides match TRBD2. Trimming at V came to 6 bases and at J to 6 bases, leaving 8 bases not matched to a gene. The CDR3 has 14 residues. Per germline, CDR1 MNHEY and CDR2 SVGAGI. CDR3 protein: CASRLADDGDTQYF. The DNA for the CDR3 is TGTGCCAGCAGACTAGCGGATGACGGCGATACGCAGTATTTT.

The chain joins TRBV19 to TRBJ2-5; 10 nucleotides match TRBD2. The germline CDR1 and CDR2 sequences are LNHDA and SQIVND (reference sequence). The V and J ends lost 4 bases and 1 base, in that order; junction bases with no gene match: 15. The CDR3 has 19 residues. The CDR3: CASSTQGVAGGGGQETQYF. The DNA of the CDR3 is TGTGCCAGTAGTACTCAAGGGGTAGCGGGAGGCGGAGGCCAAGAGACCCAGTACTTC.

The V gene is TRBV4-2, the J gene TRBJ2-7; 12 bases align to TRBD2. Germline V lookup: CDR1 LGHNA, CDR2 YNFKEQ. J lost 0 bases, V lost 0 bases, and 3 bases had no gene match. The CDR3 spans 17 residues. The CDR3 region has the DNA TGTGCCAGCAGCCAAGATAGGACTAGCGGGGCCTCCTACGAGCAGTACTTC. This encodes CASSQDRTSGASYEQYF.